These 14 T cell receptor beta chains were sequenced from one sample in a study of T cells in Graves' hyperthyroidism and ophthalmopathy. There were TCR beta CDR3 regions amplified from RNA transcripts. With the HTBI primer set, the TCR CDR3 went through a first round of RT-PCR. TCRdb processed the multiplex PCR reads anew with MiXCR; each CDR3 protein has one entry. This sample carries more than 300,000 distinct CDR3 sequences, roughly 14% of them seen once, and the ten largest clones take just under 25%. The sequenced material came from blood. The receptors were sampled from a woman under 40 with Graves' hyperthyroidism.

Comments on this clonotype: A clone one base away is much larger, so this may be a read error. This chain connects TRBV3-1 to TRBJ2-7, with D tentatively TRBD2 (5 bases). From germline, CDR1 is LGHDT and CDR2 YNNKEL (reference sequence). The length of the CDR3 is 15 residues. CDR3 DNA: TGTGCCAGCAGCCAATCCGCGGGCGGGTCCTACGGGCAGTACTTC. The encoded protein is CASSQSAGGSYGQYF.

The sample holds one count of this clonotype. Here the CDR3 reads CASSEGRALEKLFF. DNA of the CDR3: TGTGCCAGCAGCGAGGGCAGGGCCCTCGAAAAACTGTTTTTT. The rearrangement joins TRBV2 to TRBJ1-4; the D gene is possibly TRBD1 (5 bases). This CDR3 spans 14 amino acids. The V gene's germline CDR1 is SNHLY and CDR2 FYNNEI. Trimming shortened V by 6 bases and J by 8 bases, and 16 bases separated the two germline ends. Filled out from reference TRBV2 and TRBJ1-4, the complete variable domain reads EPEVTQTPSHQVTQMGQEVILRCVPISNHLYFYWYRQILGQKVEFLVSFYNNEISEKSEIFDDQFSVERPDGSNFTLKIRSTKLEDSAMYFCASSEGRALEKLFFGSGTQLSVL.

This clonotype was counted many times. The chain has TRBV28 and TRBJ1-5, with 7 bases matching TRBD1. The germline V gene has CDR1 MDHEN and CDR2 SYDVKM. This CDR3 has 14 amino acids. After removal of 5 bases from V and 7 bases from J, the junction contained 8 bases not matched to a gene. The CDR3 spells CASSERQGRQPQHF. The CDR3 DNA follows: TGTGCCAGCAGTGAAAGACAGGGTCGACAGCCCCAGCATTTT.

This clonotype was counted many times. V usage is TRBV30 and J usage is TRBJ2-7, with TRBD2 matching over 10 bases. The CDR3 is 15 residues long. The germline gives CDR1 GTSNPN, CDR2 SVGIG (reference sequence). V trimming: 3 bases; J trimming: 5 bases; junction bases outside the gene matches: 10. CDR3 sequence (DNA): TGTGCCTGGAGCCGAAAGCGGGAGGGGGTCCACGAGCAGTACTTC. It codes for CAWSRKREGVHEQYF.

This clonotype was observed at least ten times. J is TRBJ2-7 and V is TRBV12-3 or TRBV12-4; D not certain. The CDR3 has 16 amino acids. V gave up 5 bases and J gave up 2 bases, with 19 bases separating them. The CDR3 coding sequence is TGTGCCAGCAGTCCCCCCTTGTCGGATAGGACCTACGAGCAGTACTTC. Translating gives CASSPPLSDRTYEQYF.

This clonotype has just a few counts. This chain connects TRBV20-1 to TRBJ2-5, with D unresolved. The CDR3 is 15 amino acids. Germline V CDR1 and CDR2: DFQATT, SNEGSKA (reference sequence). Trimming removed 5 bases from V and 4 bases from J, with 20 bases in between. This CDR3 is CSAFLENMPLETQYF. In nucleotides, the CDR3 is TGCAGTGCTTTTTTAGAGAATATGCCCTTAGAGACCCAGTACTTC.

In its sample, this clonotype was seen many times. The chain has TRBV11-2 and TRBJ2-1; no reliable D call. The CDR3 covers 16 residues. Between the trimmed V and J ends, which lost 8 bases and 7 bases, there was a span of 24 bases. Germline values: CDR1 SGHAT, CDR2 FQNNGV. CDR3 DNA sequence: TGTGCCAGCTCTGAAACGGACCCCCTCACGTGGAATGAGCAGTTCTTC. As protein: CASSETDPLTWNEQFF.

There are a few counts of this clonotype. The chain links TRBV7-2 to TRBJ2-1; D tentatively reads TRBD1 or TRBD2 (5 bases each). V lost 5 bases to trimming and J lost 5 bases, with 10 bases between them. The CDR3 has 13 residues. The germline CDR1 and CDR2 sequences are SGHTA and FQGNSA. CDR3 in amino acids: CASSQGPDNEQFF. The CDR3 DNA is TGTGCCAGCAGCCAGGGACCCGACAATGAGCAGTTCTTC.

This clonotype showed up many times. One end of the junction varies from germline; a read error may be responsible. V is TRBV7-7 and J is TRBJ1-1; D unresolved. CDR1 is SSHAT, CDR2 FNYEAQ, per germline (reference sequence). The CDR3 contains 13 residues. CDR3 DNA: TGTGCTAGCAGCTTAAAAGTGAACACTGAAGCTTTCTTT. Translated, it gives CASSLKVNTEAFF.

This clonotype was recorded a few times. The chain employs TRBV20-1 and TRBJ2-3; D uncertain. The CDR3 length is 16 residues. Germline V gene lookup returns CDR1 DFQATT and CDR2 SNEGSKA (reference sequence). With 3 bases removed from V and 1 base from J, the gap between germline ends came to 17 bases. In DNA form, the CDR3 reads TGCAGTGCTAGGGACCCTCAGAAGGCCCGCACAGATACGCAGTATTTT. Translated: CSARDPQKARTDTQYF.

The DNA for the CDR3 is TGTGCCAGCGGCCTTTGGGGGAACACCGGGGAGCTGTTTTTT. This codes for CASGLWGNTGELFF. The V gene is TRBV6-1, the J gene TRBJ2-2, with D uncertain. Between the trimmed V and J ends, which lost 8 bases and 1 base, there was a span of 11 bases. CDR1 and CDR2 from the germline V gene are MNHNS and SASEGT. The CDR3 totals 14 residues.

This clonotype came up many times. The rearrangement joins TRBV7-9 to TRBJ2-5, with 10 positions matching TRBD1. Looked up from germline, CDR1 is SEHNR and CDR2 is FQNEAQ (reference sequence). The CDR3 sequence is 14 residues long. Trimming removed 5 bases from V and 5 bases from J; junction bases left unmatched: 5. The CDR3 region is CASSAVGQGETQYF. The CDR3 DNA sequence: TGTGCCAGCAGCGCCGTGGGACAGGGGGAGACCCAGTACTTC.

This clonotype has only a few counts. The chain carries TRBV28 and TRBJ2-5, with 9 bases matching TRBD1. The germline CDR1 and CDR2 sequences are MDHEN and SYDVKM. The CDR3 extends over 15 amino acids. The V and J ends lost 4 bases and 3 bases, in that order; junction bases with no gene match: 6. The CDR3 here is CASSSPRTGEETQYF. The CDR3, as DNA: TGTGCCAGCAGTTCCCCACGGACAGGGGAAGAGACCCAGTACTTC. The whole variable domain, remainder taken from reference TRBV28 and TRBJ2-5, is DVKVTQSSRYLVKRTGEKVFLECVQDMDHENMFWYRQDPGLGLRLIYFSYDVKMKEKGDIPEGYSVSREKKERFSLILESASTNQTSMYLCASSSPRTGEETQYFGPGTRLLVL.

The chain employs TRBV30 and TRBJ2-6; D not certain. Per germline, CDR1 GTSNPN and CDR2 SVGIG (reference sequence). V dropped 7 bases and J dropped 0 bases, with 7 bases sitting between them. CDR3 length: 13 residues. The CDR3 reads CASAVSGANVLTF. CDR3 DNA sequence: TGTGCCTCGGCAGTCTCTGGGGCCAACGTCCTGACTTTC. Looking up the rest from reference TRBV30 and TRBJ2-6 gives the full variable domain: SQTIHQWPATLVQPVGSPLSLECTVEGTSNPNLYWYRQAAGRGLQLLFYSVGIGQISSEVPQNLSASRPQDRQFILSSKKLLLSDSGFYLCASAVSGANVLTFGAGSRLTVL.